The 16 T cell receptor beta chains below come from one sample, sequenced in a study of OX40 agonist ivuxolimab in advanced cancers. The protocol was immunoSEQ multiplex PCR, while the TCRdb copy is restricted to in-frame clones and leaves out a portion. This table has about 73,000 clones, 75% to 90% appearing once. Sequencing was performed on CD4+ or CD8+ T cells sorted from blood, taken in a trial of the OX40 agonist ivuxolimab. These receptors were taken from an adult with an advanced solid tumor such as melanoma, head and neck, liver or kidney cancer.

The genes are TRBV28 and TRBJ2-7; TRBD2 agrees at 9 bases. The CDR3 totals 17 residues. V shed 4 bases, J shed 6 bases, and the junction held 16 bases outside the gene matches. Germline V gene data show CDR1 as MDHEN and CDR2 as SYDVKM. In nucleotides, the CDR3 is TGTGCCAGCAGTTCGGGGGGGGCTAGCGGGAAGGCCACCGAGCAGTACTTC. Amino acid sequence: CASSSGGASGKATEQYF.

The V call is TRBV7-3, the J call TRBJ2-3, with D tentatively TRBD2 (6 bases). V shed 2 bases and J shed 1 base, with 13 bases lying between them. Germline V CDR1 and CDR2: SGHTA, FQGTGA. This CDR3 contains 16 residues. The CDR3 reads CASSLGRGGGTDTQYF. CDR3 nucleotide sequence: TGTGCCAGCAGCTTAGGACGCGGCGGGGGCACAGATACGCAGTATTTT.

The chain recombines TRBV4-1 with TRBJ1-1; no clear D. Trimming removed 3 bases from V and 0 bases from J, with 14 bases in between. CDR1 is MGHRA, CDR2 YSYEKL, per germline. The CDR3 loop spans 16 amino acids. The DNA of the CDR3 is TGCGCCAGCAGCCAGGTAACCGGACGGCTGAACACTGAAGCTTTCTTT. Amino acid sequence: CASSQVTGRLNTEAFF.

This clone appeared once. This chain joins TRBV27 and TRBJ1-3, with no clear D. The V gene lost 4 bases and the J gene lost 2 bases, with 9 bases spanning the gap. The germline V gene has CDR1 MNHEY and CDR2 SMNVEV (reference sequence). The CDR3 has 14 amino acids. The CDR3 here is CASSSPRTGNTIYF. The CDR3 DNA follows: TGTGCCAGCAGTTCCCCCCGGACTGGAAACACCATATATTTT.

This rearrangement joins TRBV9 to TRBJ2-1; TRBD2 matches 9 bases. The CDR3 length is 15 residues. The V and J ends lost 4 bases and 4 bases, in that order; junction bases with no gene match: 6. The germline V gene encodes CDR1 SGDLS and CDR2 YYNGEE. CDR3 sequence reads: CASSPSGDLYNEQFF. The CDR3 coding sequence is TGTGCCAGCAGCCCTAGCGGGGATCTATACAATGAGCAGTTCTTC.

V gene TRBV5-4 combines with J gene TRBJ2-3, with 7 positions matching TRBD2. Germline-derived CDR1 and CDR2 are SGHNT and YYREEE (reference sequence). V was clipped by 5 bases and J by 2 bases; unmatched bases: 5. This CDR3 has 14 amino acids. Here the CDR3 DNA reads TGTGCCAGCAGTTTAGGACTAGTCACAGATACGCAGTATTTT. It is translated as CASSLGLVTDTQYF.

The sample holds one count of this clone. The V gene is TRBV29-1, the J gene TRBJ2-6; D unclear. Germline CDR1 is SQVTM and CDR2 is ANQGSEA. The CDR3 runs to 15 residues. V lost 4 bases and J 0 bases, leaving 10 bases between the germline ends. The CDR3 sequence is CSVVATSSGANVLTF. DNA for the CDR3: TGCAGCGTTGTCGCGACGAGCTCTGGGGCCAACGTCCTGACTTTC.

The chain recombines TRBV28 with TRBJ2-7; 7 positions agree with TRBD1. Germline values: CDR1 MDHEN, CDR2 SYDVKM. CDR3 length: 16 amino acids. The ends lost 4 bases at V and 0 bases at J; junction bases unmatched: 9. The CDR3 nucleotides read TGTGCCAGCAGTTCCCGCGGGCAGGGGGTCTCCTACGAGCAGTACTTC. Amino acid sequence: CASSSRGQGVSYEQYF. The variable domain in full, completed from reference TRBV28 and TRBJ2-7, reads DVKVTQSSRYLVKRTGEKVFLECVQDMDHENMFWYRQDPGLGLRLIYFSYDVKMKEKGDIPEGYSVSREKKERFSLILESASTNQTSMYLCASSSRGQGVSYEQYFGPGTRLTVT.

The CDR3 nucleotides read TGTGCCAGTAGTACCCCCGGGAGCTCCTACGAGCAGTACTTC. This sequence encodes CASSTPGSSYEQYF. This rearrangement joins TRBV19 to TRBJ2-7; perhaps TRBD2 as D (6 bases). Germline lookup yields CDR1 LNHDA and CDR2 SQIVND (reference sequence). CDR3 size: 14 residues. V lost 4 bases to trimming and J lost 0 bases, with 10 bases between them.

This chain uses TRBV7-9 with TRBJ2-3, with 9 bases identical to TRBD2. Germline V gene sequence: CDR1 SEHNR, CDR2 FQNEAQ (reference sequence). The CDR3 consists of 15 residues. V shed 6 bases and J 6 bases; nucleotides not matched to a gene: 10. For the CDR3, the DNA is TGTGCCAGCAGACAGGGACTAGCAACAGAGGATACGCAGTATTTT. This translates into CASRQGLATEDTQYF.

The genes are TRBV5-4 and TRBJ2-1; tentatively, D is TRBD1 or TRBD2 (5 bases each). Germline V gives CDR1 SGHNT, CDR2 YYREEE (reference sequence). The V end was cut by 1 base, the J end by 5 bases, with 7 bases between. The CDR3 is 13 residues long. As DNA, the CDR3 is TGTGCCAGCAGCTTGTGGGGGAACAATGAGCAGTTCTTC. It codes for CASSLWGNNEQFF. Complete variable domain (other parts from reference TRBV5-4 and TRBJ2-1): ETGVTQSPTHLIKTRGQQVTLRCSSQSGHNTVSWYQQALGQGPQFIFQYYREEENGRGNFPPRFSGLQFPNYSSELNVNALELDDSALYLCASSLWGNNEQFFGPGTRLTVL.

The CDR3 protein is CASSRTGRTDTQYF. CDR3 nucleotide sequence: TGCGCCAGCAGTCGGACAGGCCGCACAGATACGCAGTATTTT. The chain has TRBV10-2 and TRBJ2-3; 7 positions match TRBD1. In germline, CDR1 is WSHSY, CDR2 SAAADI. The CDR3 sequence is 14 residues long. J lost 1 base, V lost 5 bases, and 3 bases had no gene match.

The chain uses TRBV6-5 and TRBJ1-3; D is undetermined. The CDR3 length is 15 residues. V was trimmed by 2 bases and J by 0 bases, leaving 8 bases between them. Germline-derived CDR1 and CDR2 are MNHEY and SVGAGI. This CDR3 is CASSYGVHSGNTIYF. CDR3 in DNA: TGTGCCAGCAGTTACGGGGTACACTCTGGAAACACCATATATTTT.

The chain couples TRBV5-1 to TRBJ2-7; TRBD1 is a possible D gene (6 bases). The V and J ends lost 6 bases and 0 bases respectively, with 7 bases between them. Germline V CDR1 and CDR2: SGHRS, YFSETQ. CDR3 length: 12 residues. CDR3 region: CASMDSSYEQYF. Here the CDR3 DNA reads TGCGCCAGCATGGACAGCTCCTACGAGCAGTACTTC.

The rearrangement joins TRBV11-1 to TRBJ1-2; a possible D gene is TRBD1 (6 bases). CDR1 is SGHAT, CDR2 FQDESV, per germline (reference sequence). Trimming removed 2 bases at V and 6 bases at J, with 13 bases between. The CDR3 covers 14 residues. Here the CDR3 reads CASSLMGGPHGYTF. The CDR3 DNA is TGTGCCAGCAGCTTAATGGGGGGGCCGCATGGCTACACCTTC.

The J gene is TRBJ2-5, the V gene TRBV4-1; TRBD1 matches 10 bases. CDR3 length equals 15 residues. Germline CDR1 is MGHRA and CDR2 is YSYEKL. V lost 4 bases to trimming and J lost 2 bases; unmatched junction nucleotides: 4. The DNA for the CDR3 is TGCGCCAGCAGCCCCAGACAGGGGGCTCAAGAGACCCAGTACTTC. Its protein product is CASSPRQGAQETQYF.